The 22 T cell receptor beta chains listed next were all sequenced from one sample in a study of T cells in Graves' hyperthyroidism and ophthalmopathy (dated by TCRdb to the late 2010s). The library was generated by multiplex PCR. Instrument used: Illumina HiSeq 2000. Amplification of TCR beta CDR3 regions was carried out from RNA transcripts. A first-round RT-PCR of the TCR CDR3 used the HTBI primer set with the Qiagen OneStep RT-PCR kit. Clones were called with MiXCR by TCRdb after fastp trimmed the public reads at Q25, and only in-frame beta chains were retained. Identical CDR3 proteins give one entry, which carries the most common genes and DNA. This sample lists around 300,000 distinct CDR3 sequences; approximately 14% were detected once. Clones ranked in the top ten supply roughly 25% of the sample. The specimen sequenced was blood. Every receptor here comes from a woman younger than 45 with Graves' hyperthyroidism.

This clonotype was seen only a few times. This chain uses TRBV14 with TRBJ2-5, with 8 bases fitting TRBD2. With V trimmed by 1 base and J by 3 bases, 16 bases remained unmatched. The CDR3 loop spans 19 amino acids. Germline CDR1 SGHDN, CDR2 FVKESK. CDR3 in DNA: TGTGCCAGCAGCCAAGGGCTATTTAGTAGGACTAGCTTCAAAGAGACCCAGTACTTC. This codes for CASSQGLFSRTSFKETQYF.

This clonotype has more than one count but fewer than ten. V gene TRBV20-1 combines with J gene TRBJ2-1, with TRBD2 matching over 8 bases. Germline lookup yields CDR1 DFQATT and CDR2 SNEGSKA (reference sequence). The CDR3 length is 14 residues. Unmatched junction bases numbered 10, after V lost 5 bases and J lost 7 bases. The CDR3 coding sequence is TGCAGTGCTCCAAAAAGCGGGAGTAGGAATGAGCAGTTCTTC. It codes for CSAPKSGSRNEQFF.

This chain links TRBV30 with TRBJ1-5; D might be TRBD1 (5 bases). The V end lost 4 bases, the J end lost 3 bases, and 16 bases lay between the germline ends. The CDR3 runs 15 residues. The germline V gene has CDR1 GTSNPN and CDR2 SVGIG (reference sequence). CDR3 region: CAWNIGTDTNQPQHF. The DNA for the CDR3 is TGTGCCTGGAACATCGGGACGGACACCAATCAGCCCCAGCATTTT.

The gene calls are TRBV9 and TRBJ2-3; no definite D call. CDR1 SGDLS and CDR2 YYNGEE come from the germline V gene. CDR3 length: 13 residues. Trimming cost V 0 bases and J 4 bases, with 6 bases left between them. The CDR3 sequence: CASSVGGPDTQYF. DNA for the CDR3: TGTGCCAGCAGCGTAGGTGGGCCAGATACGCAGTATTTT.

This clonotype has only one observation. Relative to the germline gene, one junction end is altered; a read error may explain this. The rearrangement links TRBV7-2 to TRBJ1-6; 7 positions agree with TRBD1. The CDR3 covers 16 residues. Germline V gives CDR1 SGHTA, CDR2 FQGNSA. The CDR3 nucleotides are TGCGCCAGCAGCCAAGGGCTAGGGGGCAGGAATTCACCCCTCCACTTT. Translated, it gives CASSQGLGGRNSPLHF.

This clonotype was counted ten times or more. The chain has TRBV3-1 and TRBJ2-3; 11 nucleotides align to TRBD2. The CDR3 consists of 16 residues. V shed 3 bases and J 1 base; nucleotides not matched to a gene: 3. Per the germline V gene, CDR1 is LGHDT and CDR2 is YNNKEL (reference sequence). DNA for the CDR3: TGTGCCAGCAGCCACGCGGGACTAGCGGGCACAGATACGCAGTATTTT. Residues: CASSHAGLAGTDTQYF.

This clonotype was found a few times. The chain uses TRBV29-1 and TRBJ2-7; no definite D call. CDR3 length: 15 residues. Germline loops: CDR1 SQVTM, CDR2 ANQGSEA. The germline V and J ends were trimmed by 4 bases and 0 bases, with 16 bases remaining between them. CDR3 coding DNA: TGCAGCGTTGGAGTTGGCACCCTGGGCTCCTACGAGCAGTACTTC. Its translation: CSVGVGTLGSYEQYF.

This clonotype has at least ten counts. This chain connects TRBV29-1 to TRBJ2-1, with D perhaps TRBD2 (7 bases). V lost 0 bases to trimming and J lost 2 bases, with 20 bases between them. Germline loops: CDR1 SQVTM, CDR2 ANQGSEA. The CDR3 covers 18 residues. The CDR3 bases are TGCAGCGTTGAAGAAGCAGGGGACGGGAGGATCGCCTACAATGAGCAGTTCTTC. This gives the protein CSVEEAGDGRIAYNEQFF.

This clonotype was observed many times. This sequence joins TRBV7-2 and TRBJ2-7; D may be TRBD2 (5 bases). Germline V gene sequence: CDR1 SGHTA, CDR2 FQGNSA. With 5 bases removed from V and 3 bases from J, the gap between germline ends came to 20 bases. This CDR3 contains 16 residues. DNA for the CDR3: TGTGCCAGCAGCATCTTAGTACTAGATGGGTTCTACGAGCAGTACTTC. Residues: CASSILVLDGFYEQYF. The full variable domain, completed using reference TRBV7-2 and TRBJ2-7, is GAGVSQSPSNKVTEKGKDVELRCDPISGHTALYWYRQSLGQGLEFLIYFQGNSAPDKSGLPSDRFSAERTGGSVSTLTIQRTQQEDSAVYLCASSILVLDGFYEQYFGPGTRLTVT.

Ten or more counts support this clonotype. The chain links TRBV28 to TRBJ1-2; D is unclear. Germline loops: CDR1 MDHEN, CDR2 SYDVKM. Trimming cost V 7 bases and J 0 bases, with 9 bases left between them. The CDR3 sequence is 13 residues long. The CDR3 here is CASISDPNYGYTF. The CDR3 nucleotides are TGTGCCAGCATTAGTGATCCTAACTATGGCTACACCTTC.

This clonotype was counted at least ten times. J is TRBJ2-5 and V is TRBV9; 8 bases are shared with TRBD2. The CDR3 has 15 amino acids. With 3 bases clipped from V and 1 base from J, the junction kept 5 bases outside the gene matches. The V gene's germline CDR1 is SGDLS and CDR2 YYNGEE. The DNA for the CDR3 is TGTGCCAGCAGCGAGAGCGGGAGCCGCCAAGAGACCCAGTACTTC. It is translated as CASSESGSRQETQYF.

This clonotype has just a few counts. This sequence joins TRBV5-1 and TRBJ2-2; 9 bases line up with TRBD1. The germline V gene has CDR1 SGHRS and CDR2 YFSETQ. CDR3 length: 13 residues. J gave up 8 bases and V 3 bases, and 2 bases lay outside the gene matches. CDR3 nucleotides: TGCGCCAGCAGCTGGACAGGGGATGGGGAGCTGTTTTTT. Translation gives CASSWTGDGELFF.

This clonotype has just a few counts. The CDR3 is CSAFGLSEGLYNEQFF. CDR3 DNA sequence: TGCAGTGCGTTCGGACTCTCCGAGGGGTTATACAATGAGCAGTTCTTC. The chain links TRBV20-1 to TRBJ2-1; either TRBD1 or TRBD2 may fit D (5 bases each). Trimming left V 6 bases short and J 4 bases short, with 22 bases between. Germline lookup yields CDR1 DFQATT and CDR2 SNEGSKA (reference sequence). There are 16 residues in the CDR3.

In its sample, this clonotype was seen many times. CDR3 loop: CAWTESGNTIYF. The CDR3 DNA reads TGTGCCTGGACAGAGTCTGGAAACACCATATATTTT. This sequence joins TRBV30 and TRBJ1-3; D not resolved. The CDR3 has 12 residues. From germline, CDR1 is GTSNPN and CDR2 SVGIG (reference sequence). The V end was cut by 4 bases, the J end by 1 base, with 5 bases between.

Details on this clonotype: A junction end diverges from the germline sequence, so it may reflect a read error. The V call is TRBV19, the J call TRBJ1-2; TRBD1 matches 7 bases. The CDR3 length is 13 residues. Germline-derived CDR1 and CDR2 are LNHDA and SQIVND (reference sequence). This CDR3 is CPSRRQGTYGYTF. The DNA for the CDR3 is TGTCCCAGTAGAAGACAGGGAACCTATGGCTACACCTTC.

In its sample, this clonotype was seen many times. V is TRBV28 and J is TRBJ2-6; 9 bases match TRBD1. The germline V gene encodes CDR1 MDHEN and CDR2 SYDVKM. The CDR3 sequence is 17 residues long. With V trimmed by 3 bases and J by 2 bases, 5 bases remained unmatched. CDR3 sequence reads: CASSLRTGAPGANVLTF. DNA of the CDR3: TGTGCCAGCAGTTTGAGGACAGGGGCTCCTGGGGCCAACGTCCTGACTTTC.

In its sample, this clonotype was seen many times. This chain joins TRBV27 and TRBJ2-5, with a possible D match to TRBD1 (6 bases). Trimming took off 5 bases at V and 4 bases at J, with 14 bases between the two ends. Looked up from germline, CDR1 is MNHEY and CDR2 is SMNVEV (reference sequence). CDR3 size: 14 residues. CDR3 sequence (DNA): TGTGCCAGCAGTCCACAGGGAACGGGAGAGACCCAGTACTTC. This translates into CASSPQGTGETQYF.

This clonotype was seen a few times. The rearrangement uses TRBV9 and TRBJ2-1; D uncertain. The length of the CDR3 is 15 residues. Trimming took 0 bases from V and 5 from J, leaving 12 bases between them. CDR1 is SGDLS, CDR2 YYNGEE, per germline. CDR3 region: CASSVERLPNNEQFF. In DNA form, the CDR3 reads TGTGCCAGCAGCGTAGAACGGCTACCCAACAATGAGCAGTTCTTC. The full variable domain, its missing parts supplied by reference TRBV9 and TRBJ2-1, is DSGVTQTPKHLITATGQRVTLRCSPRSGDLSVYWYQQSLDQGLQFLIQYYNGEERAKGNILERFSAQQFPDLHSELNLSSLELGDSALYFCASSVERLPNNEQFFGPGTRLTVL.

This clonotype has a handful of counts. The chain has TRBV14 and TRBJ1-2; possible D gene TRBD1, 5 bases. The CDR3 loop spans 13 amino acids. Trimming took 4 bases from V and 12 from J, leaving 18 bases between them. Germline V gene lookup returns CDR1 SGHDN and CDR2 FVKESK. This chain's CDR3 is CASSRQGAPRHTF. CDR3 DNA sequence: TGTGCCAGCAGCCGCCAGGGAGCGCCTCGCCACACCTTC.

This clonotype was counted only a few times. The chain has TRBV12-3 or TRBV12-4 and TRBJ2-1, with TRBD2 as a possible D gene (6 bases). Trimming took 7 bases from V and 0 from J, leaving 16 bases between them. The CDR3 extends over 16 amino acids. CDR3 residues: CASTPPGDPSYNEQFF. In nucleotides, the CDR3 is TGTGCCAGCACACCGCCGGGGGACCCCTCCTACAATGAGCAGTTCTTC.

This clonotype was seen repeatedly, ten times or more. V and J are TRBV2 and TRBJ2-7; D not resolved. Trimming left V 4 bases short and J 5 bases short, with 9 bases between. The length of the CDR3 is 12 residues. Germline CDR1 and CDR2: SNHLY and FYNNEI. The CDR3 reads CASSGGLDEQYF. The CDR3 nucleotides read TGTGCCAGCAGTGGAGGTTTAGACGAGCAGTACTTC.

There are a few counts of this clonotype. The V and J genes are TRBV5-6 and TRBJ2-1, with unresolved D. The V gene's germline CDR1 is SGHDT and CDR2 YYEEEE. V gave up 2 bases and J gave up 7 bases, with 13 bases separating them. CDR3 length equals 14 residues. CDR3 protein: CASSLTWGNNEQFF. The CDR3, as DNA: TGTGCCAGCAGCTTAACCTGGGGAAATAATGAGCAGTTCTTC.